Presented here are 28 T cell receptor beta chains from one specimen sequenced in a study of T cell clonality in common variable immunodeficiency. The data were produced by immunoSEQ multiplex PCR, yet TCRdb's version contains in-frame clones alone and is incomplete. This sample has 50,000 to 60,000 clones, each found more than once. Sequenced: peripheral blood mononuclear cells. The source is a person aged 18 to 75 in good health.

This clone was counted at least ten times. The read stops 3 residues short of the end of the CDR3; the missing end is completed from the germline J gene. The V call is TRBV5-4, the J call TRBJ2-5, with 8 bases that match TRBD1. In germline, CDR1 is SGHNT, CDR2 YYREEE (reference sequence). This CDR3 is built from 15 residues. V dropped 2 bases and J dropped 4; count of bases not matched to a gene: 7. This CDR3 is CASSFKGQGVETQYF. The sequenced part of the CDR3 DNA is TGTGCCAGCAGCTTTAAAGGACAGGGAGTAGAGACC.

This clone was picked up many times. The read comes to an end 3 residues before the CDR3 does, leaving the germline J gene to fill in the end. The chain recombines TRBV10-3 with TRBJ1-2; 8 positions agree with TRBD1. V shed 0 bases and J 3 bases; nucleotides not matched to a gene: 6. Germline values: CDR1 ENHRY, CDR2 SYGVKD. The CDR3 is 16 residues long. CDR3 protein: CAISESTGEGYYGYTF. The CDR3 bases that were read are TGTGCCATCAGTGAGTCGACAGGGGAGGGGTACTATGGC.

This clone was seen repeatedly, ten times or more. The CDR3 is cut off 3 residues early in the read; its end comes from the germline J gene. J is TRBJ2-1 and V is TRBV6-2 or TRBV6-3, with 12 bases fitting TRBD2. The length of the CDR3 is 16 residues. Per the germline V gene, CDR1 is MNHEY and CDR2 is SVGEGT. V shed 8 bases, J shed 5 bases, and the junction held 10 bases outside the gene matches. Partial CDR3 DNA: TGTGCCAGCGGATTCTTAAGACTAGCGGGGGACAATGAG. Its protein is CASGFLRLAGDNE. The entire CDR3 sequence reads CASGFLRLAGDNEQFF.

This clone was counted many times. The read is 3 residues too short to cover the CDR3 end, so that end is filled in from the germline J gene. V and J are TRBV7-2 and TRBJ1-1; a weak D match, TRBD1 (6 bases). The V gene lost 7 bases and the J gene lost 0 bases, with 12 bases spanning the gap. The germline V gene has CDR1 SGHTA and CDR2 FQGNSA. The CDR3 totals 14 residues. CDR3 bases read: TGTGCCAGCACCAGACAGGCGATGAACACTGAA. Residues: CASTRQAMNTE. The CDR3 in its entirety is CASTRQAMNTEAFF.

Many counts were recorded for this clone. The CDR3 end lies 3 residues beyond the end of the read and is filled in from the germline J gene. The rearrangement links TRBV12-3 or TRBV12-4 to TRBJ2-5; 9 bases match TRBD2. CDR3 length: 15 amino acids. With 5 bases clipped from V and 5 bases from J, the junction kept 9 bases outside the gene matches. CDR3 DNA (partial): TGTGCCAGCAGTGGCGGGGGGGCTGTACGGGAGACC. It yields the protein CASSGGGAVRET. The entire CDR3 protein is CASSGGGAVRETQYF.

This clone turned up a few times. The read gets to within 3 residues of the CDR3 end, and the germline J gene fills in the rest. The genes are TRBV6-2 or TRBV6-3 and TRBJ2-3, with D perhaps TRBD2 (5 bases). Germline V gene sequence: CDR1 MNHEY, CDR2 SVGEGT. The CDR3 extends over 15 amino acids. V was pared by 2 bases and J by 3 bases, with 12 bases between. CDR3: CASSYLSGTTDTQYF. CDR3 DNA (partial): TGTGCCAGCAGTTACCTCAGCGGAACTACAGATACG.

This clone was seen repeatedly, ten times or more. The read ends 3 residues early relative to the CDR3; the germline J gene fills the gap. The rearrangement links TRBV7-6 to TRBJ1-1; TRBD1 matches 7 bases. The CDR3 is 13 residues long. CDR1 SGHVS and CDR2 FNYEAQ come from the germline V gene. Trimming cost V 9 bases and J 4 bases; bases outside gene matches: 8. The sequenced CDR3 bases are TGTGCCAGTACGAAGACAGGGATCACTGAA. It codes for CASTKTGITE. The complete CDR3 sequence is CASTKTGITEAFF.

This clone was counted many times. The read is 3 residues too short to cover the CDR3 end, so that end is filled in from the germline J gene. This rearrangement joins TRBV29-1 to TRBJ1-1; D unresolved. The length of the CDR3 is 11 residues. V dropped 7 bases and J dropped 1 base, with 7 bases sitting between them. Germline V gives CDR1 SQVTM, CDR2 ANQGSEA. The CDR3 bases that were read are TGCAGCGGACTGTCGAACACTGAA. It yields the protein CSGLSNTE. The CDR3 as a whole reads CSGLSNTEAFF.

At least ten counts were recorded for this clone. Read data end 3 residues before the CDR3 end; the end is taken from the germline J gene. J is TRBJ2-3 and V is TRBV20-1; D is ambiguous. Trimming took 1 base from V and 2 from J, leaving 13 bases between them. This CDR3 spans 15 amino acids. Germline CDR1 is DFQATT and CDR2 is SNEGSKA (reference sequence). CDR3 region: CSARGLDLLTDTQYF. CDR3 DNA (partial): TGCAGTGCTAGAGGACTCGATCTACTCACAGATACG.

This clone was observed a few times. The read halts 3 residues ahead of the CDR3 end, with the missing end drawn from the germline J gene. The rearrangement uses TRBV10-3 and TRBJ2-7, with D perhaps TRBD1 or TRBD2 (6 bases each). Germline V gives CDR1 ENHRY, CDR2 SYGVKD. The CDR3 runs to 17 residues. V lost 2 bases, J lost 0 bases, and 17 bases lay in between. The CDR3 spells CAISETLTGRLSYEQYF. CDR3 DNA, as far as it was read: TGTGCCATCAGTGAGACGCTAACAGGGAGGCTCTCCTACGAG.

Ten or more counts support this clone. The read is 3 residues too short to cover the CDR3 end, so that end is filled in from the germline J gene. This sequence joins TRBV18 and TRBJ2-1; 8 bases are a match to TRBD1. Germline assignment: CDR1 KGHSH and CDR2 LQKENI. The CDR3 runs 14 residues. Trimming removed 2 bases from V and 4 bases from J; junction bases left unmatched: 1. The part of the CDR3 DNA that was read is TGTGCCAGCTCACCAGGGACAGGATACAATGAG. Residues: CASSPGTGYNE. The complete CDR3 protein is CASSPGTGYNEQFF.

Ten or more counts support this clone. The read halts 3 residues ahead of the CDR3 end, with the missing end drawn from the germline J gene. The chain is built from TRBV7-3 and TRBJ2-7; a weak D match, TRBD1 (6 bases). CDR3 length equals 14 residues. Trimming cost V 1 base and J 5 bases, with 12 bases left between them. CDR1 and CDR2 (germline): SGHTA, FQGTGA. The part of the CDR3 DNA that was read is TGTGCCAGCAGCTTAATGGGACAATCGGACGAG. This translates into CASSLMGQSDE. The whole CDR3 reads CASSLMGQSDEQYF.

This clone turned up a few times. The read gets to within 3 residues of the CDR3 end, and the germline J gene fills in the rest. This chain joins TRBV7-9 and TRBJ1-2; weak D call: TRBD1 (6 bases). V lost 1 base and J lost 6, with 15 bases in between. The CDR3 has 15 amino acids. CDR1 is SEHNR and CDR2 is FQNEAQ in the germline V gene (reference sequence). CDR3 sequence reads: CASSLVTGFGDGYTF. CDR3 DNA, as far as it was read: TGTGCCAGCAGCTTAGTAACAGGGTTTGGTGATGGC.

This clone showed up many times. The CDR3 DNA, read in part, is TGCGCCAGCAGCCCAGACAGGAGCTACAATGAG. Translating it yields CASSPDRSYNE. The CDR3 in its entirety is CASSPDRSYNEQFF. V gene TRBV5-1 combines with J gene TRBJ2-1; tentatively, D is TRBD1 (6 bases). The read halts 3 residues ahead of the CDR3 end, with the missing end drawn from the germline J gene. The CDR3 loop spans 14 amino acids. Trimming left V 4 bases short and J 3 bases short, with 11 bases between. The germline gives CDR1 SGHRS, CDR2 YFSETQ.

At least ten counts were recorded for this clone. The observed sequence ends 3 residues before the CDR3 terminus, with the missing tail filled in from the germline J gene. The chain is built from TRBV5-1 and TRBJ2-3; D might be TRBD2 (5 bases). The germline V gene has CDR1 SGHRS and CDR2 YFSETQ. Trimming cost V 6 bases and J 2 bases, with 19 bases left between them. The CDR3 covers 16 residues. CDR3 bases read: TGCGCCAGCAAGAAACAAACGGGGTCTTCCACAGATACG. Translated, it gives CASKKQTGSSTDT. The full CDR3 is CASKKQTGSSTDTQYF. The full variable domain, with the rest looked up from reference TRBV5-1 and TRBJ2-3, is KAGVTQTPRYLIKTRGQQVTLSCSPISGHRSVSWYQQTPGQGLQFLFEYFSETQRNKGNFPGRFSGRQFSNSRSEMNVSTLELGDSALYLCASKKQTGSSTDTQYFGPGTRLTVL.

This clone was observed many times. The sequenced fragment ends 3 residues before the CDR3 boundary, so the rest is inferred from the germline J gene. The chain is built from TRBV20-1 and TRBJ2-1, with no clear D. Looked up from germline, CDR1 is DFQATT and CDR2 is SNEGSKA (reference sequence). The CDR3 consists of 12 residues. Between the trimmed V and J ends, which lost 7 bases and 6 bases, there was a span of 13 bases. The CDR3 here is CSVPLNGNEQFF. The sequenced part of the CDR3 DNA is TGCAGTGTTCCGTTGAACGGCAATGAG.

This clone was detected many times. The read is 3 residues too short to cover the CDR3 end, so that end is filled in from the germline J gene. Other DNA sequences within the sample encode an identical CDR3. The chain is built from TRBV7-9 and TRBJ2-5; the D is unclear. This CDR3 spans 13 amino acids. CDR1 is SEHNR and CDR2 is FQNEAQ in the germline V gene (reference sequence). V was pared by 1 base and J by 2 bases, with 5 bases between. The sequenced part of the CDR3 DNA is TGTGCCAGCAGCTTAGACAGTCAAGAGACC. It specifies CASSLDSQET. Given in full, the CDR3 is CASSLDSQETQYF.

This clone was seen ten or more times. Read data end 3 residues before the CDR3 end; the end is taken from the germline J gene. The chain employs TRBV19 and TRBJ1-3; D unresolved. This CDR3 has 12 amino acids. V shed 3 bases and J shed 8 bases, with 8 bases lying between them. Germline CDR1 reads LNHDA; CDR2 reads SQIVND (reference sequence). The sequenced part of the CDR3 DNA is TGTGCCAGTAGTATTACTCTGGACACC. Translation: CASSITLDT. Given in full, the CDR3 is CASSITLDTIYF.

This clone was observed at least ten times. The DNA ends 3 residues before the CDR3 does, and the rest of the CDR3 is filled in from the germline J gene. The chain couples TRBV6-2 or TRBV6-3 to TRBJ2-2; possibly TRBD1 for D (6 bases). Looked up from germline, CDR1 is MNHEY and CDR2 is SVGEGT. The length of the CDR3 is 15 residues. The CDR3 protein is CASSFTSDSSSPLFF. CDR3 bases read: TGTGCCAGCAGTTTTACGTCGGACAGTAGTTCACCG.

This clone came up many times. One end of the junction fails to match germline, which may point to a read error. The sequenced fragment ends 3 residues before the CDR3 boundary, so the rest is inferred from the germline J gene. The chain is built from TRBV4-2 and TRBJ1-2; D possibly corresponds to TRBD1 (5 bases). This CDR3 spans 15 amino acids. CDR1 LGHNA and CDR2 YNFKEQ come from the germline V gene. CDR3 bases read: TGCGCCAGCAGCCAAGATAGGCAGGGAGTCTATGGC. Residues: CASSQDRQGVYG. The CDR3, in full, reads CASSQDRQGVYGYTF.

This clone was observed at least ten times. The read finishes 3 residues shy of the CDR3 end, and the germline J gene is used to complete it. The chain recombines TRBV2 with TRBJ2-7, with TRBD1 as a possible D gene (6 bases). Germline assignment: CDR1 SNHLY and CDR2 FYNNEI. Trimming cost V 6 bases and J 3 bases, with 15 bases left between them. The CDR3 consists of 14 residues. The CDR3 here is CASSPQGSGYEQYF. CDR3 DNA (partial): TGTGCCAGCAGCCCACAGGGATCGGGCTACGAG.

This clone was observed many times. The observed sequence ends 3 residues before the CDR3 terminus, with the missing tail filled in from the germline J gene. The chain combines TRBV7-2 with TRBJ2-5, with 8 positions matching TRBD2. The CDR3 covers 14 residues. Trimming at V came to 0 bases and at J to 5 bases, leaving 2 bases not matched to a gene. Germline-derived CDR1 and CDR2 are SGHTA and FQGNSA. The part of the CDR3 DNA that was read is TGTGCCAGCAGCTTAGCTCCGGGGGGGGAGACC. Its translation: CASSLAPGGET. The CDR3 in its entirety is CASSLAPGGETQYF.

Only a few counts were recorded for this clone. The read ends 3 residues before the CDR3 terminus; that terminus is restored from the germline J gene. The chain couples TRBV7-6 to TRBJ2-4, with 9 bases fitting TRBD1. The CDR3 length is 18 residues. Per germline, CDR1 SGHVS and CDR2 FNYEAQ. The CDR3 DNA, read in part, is TGTGCCAGCAGCCTCGTGGGGGGTGGGACAGGGAGTAACTATGGT. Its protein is CASSLVGGGTGSNYG. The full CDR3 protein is CASSLVGGGTGSNYGQYF.

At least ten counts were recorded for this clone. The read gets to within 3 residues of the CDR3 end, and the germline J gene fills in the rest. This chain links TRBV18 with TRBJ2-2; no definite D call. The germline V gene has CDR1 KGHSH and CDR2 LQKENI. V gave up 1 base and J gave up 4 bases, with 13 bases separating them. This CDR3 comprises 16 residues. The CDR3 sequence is CASSPLSGELTGELFF. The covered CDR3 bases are TGTGCCAGCTCACCACTTTCAGGAGAACTCACCGGGGAG.

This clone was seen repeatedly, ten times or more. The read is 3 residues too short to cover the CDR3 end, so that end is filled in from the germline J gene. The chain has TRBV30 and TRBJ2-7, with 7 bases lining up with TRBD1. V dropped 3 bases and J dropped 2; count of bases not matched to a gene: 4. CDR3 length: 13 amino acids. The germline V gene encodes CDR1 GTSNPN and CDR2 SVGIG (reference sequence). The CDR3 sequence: CAWSPTGTYEQYF. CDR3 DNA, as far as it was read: TGTGCCTGGAGCCCGACAGGGACCTACGAG.

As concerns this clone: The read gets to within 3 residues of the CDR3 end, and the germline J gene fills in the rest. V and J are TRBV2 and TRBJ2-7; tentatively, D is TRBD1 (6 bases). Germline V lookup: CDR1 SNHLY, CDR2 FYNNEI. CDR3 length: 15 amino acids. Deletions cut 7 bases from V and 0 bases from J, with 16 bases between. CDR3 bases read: TGTGCCAGCACTATACCACAGGGCTTCTCCTACGAG. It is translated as CASTIPQGFSYE. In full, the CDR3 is CASTIPQGFSYEQYF.

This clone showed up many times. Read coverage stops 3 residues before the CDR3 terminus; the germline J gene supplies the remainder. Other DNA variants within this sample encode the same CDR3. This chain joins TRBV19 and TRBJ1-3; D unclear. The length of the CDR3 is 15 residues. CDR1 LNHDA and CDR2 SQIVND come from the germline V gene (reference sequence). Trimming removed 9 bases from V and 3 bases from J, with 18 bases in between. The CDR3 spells CASSEGQIRGNTIYF. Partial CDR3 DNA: TGTGCCAGCTCGGAAGGGCAGATTCGTGGAAACACC.

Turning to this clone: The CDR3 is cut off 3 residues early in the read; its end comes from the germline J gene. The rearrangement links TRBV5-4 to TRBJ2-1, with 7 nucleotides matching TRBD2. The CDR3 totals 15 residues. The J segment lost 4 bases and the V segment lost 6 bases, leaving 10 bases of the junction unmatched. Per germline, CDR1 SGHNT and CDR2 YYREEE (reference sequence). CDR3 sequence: CASTQDLAVYNEQFF. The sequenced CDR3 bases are TGTGCCAGCACTCAGGATCTAGCGGTGTACAATGAG.